A selection of T cell receptor beta chains follows, all from one sample in a study of PD-L1 blockade in urothelial cancer. The repertoire was sequenced with immunoSEQ multiplex PCR; TCRdb's copy has only in-frame clones and lacks some. The sample holds over 65,000 clones, under 90% seen once. The sequenced sample was PBMCs, obtained around atezolizumab (anti-PD-L1) treatment. Every receptor here comes from a man aged 70-80 years with urothelial cancer. Both conserved end residues are part of each CDR3. The D gene is left open where the match is weak.

j_call: TRBJ2-3
d_call: TRBD2
v_call: TRBV5-6
cdr3_nt: TGTGCCAGCAGCTTGGAAGCGGGAGTCACAGATACGCAGTATTTT
cdr3_aa: CASSLEAGVTDTQYF

j_call: TRBJ2-1
d_call: NA
v_call: TRBV7-8
cdr3_nt: TGTGCCAGCAGTCATACATCGGGGGGCTTATCCTACAATGAGCAGTTCTTC
cdr3_aa: CASSHTSGGLSYNEQFF

j_call: TRBJ2-5
d_call: NA
v_call: TRBV7-9
cdr3_nt: TGTGCCAGCAGCTTAGCGACAGGTGGACCGGAGACCCAGTACTTC
cdr3_aa: CASSLATGGPETQYF

j_call: TRBJ2-2
d_call: NA
v_call: TRBV12-1
cdr3_nt: TGTGCCAGCAGCCCACGGGGACTAACATTGAACACCGGGGAGCTGTTTTTT
cdr3_aa: CASSPRGLTLNTGELFF

j_call: TRBJ2-5
d_call: TRBD1
v_call: TRBV9
cdr3_nt: TGTGCCAGCAGCAACCGGGACAGGGGGCGAGGGGAGACCCAGTACTTC
cdr3_aa: CASSNRDRGRGETQYF

j_call: TRBJ1-1
d_call: NA
v_call: TRBV28
cdr3_nt: TGTGCCAGCAGTTTACAGGCCGGGAACACTGAAGCTTTCTTT
cdr3_aa: CASSLQAGNTEAFF

j_call: TRBJ1-1
d_call: TRBD1
v_call: TRBV28
cdr3_nt: TGTGCCACCAGGGGGCACACTGAAGCTTTCTTT
cdr3_aa: CATRGHTEAFF

j_call: TRBJ2-5
d_call: NA
v_call: TRBV6-1
cdr3_nt: TGTGCCAGCAGGACCCACCGACAGACCCTGGAGACCCAGTACTTC
cdr3_aa: CASRTHRQTLETQYF

j_call: TRBJ2-7
d_call: NA
v_call: TRBV4-2
cdr3_nt: TGTGCCAGCAGCCAAGACGCGCGGAAATACGAGCAGTACTTC
cdr3_aa: CASSQDARKYEQYF

j_call: TRBJ2-5
d_call: TRBD1
v_call: TRBV11-2
cdr3_nt: TGTGCCAGCAGCTCTGGGCTAAGGGACAGACAAGAGACCCAGTACTTC
cdr3_aa: CASSSGLRDRQETQYF

j_call: TRBJ2-5
d_call: NA
v_call: TRBV10-3
cdr3_nt: TGTGCCATCAGTGAAGGGTCTAGCGCCCAAGAGACCCAGTACTTC
cdr3_aa: CAISEGSSAQETQYF

j_call: TRBJ2-3
d_call: TRBD2
v_call: TRBV27
cdr3_nt: TGTGCCAGCAGGCAACTTCGGGAGGGGACAGATACGCAGTATTTT
cdr3_aa: CASRQLREGTDTQYF

j_call: TRBJ2-7
d_call: NA
v_call: TRBV19
cdr3_nt: TGTGCCAGTAGTACGACAGGAGCCTACGAGCAGTACTTC
cdr3_aa: CASSTTGAYEQYF